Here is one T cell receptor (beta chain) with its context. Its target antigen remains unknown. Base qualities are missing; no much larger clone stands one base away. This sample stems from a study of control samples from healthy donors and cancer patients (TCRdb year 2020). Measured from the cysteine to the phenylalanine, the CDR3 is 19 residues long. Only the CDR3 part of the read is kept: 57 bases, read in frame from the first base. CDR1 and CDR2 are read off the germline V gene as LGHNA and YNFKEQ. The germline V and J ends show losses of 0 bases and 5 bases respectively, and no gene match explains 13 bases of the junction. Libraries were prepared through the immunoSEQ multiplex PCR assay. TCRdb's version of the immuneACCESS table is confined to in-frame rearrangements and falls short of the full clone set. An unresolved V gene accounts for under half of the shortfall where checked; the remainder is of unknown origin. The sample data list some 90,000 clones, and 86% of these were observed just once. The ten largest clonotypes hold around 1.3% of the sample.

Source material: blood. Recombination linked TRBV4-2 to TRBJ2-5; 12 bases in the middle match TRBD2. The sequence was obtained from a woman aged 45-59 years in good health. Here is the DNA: TGTGCCAGCAGCCAAGATCTCGTAGGGCTAGCGGGGGGGCACGAGACCCAGTACTTC. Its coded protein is CASSQDLVGLAGGHETQYF.